The TCR beta chain described here comes from a study of Tregs in tolerant kidney transplant recipients. Remarks on this clone: Its specificity is unknown.

Germline-derived CDR1 and CDR2 are MNHEY and SMNVEV (reference sequence). This CDR3 is 15 amino acids long. The V gene end was trimmed by 5 bases and the J gene end by 12 bases; junction bases not matched to a gene: 10. Study-level points and caveats: Changing PCR primers prevented nucleotide comparison between some patients' samples. Tregs expanded with activated donor B cells seemed most donor-specific. Antigen-driven expansion was suggested because donor-specific Tregs expanded more than all Tregs in tolerant patients.

Thawed PBMCs were FACS-sorted into unstimulated CD4+CD25+CD127- regulatory T cells, CD4+CD25- non-regulatory cells, CD4 and CD8 cells. Clones were sequenced by immunoSEQ multiplex PCR, and TCRdb holds only the in-frame ones, with some missing. The sample lists about 73,000 clones, roughly 98% occurring once. This sequence was found in a human donor who received a combined kidney and bone marrow transplant. This specimen consisted of CD4+ T cells from blood, obtained before the transplant. This rearrangement joins TRBV27 to TRBJ2-6; 10 bases are a match to TRBD1. CDR3 DNA: TGTGCCAGCAGTCCCAGCCGGGACAGGGGAACCGTCCTGACTTTC. This sequence encodes CASSPSRDRGTVLTF. Full variable domain (missing parts from reference TRBV27 and TRBJ2-6): EAQVTQNPRYLITVTGKKLTVTCSQNMNHEYMSWYRQDPGLGLRQIYYSMNVEVTDKGDVPEGYKVSRKEKRNFPLILESPSPNQTSLYFCASSPSRDRGTVLTFGAGSRLTVL.